Included here is one TCR beta chain sequence, with context. The sample originates from a study of blood T cell repertoires in COVID-19. About the research overall: Sites in the United States, Italy and Spain provided acute and convalescent COVID-19 samples. PBMCs, B-cell-depleted T cells, or T cells were the source of the cDNA or gDNA that made up the material.

Some clones are missing from TCRdb's copy, which holds only in-frame ones; the method was immunoSEQ multiplex PCR. Here the sample spans tens of thousands of clones, around 83% being singletons. Trimming removed 6 bases at V and 0 bases at J, with 12 bases between. Per the germline V gene, CDR1 is SGHAT and CDR2 is FQNNGV. This CDR3 contains 15 residues. The origin of this receptor is a human donor in a cohort sampled during active or convalescent COVID-19. This chain links TRBV11-2 with TRBJ1-3; possible D gene TRBD1, 5 bases. Sequencing input: peripheral blood. The CDR3 DNA reads as TGTGCCAGCAGGCGGGACTGGAGCTCTGGAAACACCATATATTTT. It is translated as CASRRDWSSGNTIYF.